This entry is about one TCR beta chain. The sample originates from a study of technical replicates of blood from several donors. Germline V gives CDR1 MNHNS, CDR2 SASEGT. Trimming left V 1 base short and J 0 bases short, with 10 bases between. This CDR3 region has 15 residues. Produced via immunoSEQ multiplex PCR; TCRdb's table is partial and in-frame only. The sample has over 75,000 clones; approximately 96% are singletons. Sequencing was performed on T cells isolated from PBMCs. The receptor was isolated from a human donor in good health. The chain combines TRBV6-1 with TRBJ2-7; tentatively, D is TRBD2 (5 bases). The CDR3 here is CASSEGLTISYEQYF. In nucleotides, the CDR3 is TGTGCCAGCAGTGAAGGTTTGACTATCTCCTACGAGCAGTACTTC.